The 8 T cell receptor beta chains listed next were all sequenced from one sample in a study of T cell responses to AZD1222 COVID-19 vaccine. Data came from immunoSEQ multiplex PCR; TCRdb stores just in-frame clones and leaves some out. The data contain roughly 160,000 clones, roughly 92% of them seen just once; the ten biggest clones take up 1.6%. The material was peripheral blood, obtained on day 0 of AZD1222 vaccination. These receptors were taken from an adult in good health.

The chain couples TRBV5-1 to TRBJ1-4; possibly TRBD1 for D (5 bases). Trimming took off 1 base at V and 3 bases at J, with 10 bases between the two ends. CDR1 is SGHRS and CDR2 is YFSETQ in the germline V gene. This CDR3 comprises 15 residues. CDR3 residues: CASSLSGRANEKLFF. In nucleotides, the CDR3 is TGCGCCAGCAGCTTGTCGGGCAGGGCTAATGAAAAACTGTTTTTT.

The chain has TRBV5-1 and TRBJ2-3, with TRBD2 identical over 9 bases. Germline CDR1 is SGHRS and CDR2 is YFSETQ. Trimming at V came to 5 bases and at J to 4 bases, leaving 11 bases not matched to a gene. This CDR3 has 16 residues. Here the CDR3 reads CASRGIAGVLADTQYF. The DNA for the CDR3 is TGCGCCAGCAGGGGAATAGCGGGAGTCTTGGCAGATACGCAGTATTTT. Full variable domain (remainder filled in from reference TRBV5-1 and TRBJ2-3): KAGVTQTPRYLIKTRGQQVTLSCSPISGHRSVSWYQQTPGQGLQFLFEYFSETQRNKGNFPGRFSGRQFSNSRSEMNVSTLELGDSALYLCASRGIAGVLADTQYFGPGTRLTVL.

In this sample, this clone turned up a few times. DNA for the CDR3: TGTGCCAGCTGCCTCATAGGGGGTGCCCCTGAAGCTTTCTTT. Protein product: CASCLIGGAPEAFF. V and J are TRBV27 and TRBJ1-1, with D perhaps matching TRBD1 (6 bases). CDR3 size: 14 residues. Germline V lookup: CDR1 MNHEY, CDR2 SMNVEV (reference sequence). V was trimmed by 8 bases and J by 6 bases, leaving 19 bases between them.

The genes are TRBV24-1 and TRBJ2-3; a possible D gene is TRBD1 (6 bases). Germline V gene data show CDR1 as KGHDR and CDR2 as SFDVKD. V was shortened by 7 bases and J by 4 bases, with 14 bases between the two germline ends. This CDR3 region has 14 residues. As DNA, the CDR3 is TGTGCCACCAGCACAGGGACGGCAGCAGATACGCAGTATTTT. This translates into CATSTGTAADTQYF.

CDR3 in DNA: TGTGCCAGCAGCTTAAGGGGGCGGACTGAAGCTTTCTTT. It is translated as CASSLRGRTEAFF. This chain joins TRBV7-9 and TRBJ1-1, with TRBD1 matching over 7 bases. Trimming at V came to 2 bases and at J to 5 bases, leaving 2 bases not matched to a gene. Germline values: CDR1 SEHNR, CDR2 FQNEAQ (reference sequence). The CDR3 loop spans 13 amino acids.

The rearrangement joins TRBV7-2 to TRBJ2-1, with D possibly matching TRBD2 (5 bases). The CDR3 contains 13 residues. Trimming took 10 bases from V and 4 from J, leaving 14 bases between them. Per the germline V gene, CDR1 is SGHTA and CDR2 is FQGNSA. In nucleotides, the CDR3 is TGTGCCACCGGCCCCCGGGGATACAATGAGCAGTTCTTC. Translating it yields CATGPRGYNEQFF.

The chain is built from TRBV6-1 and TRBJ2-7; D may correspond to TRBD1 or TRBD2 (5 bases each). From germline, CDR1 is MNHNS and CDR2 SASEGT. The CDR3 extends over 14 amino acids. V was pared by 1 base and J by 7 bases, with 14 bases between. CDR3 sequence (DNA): TGTGCCAGCAGTGAAGGGGGGTTGCCGAGGGAGCAGTACTTC. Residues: CASSEGGLPREQYF.

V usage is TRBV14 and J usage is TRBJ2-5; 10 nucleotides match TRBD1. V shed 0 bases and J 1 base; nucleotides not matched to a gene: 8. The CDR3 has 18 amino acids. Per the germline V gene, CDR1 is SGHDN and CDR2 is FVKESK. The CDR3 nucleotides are TGTGCCAGCAGCCAAGATTACGGGACAGGGGCTTTCCAAGAGACCCAGTACTTC. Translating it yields CASSQDYGTGAFQETQYF. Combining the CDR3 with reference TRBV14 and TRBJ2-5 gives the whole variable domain EAGVTQFPSHSVIEKGQTVTLRCDPISGHDNLYWYRRVMGKEIKFLLHFVKESKQDESGMPNNRFLAERTGGTYSTLKVQPAELEDSGVYFCASSQDYGTGAFQETQYFGPGTRLLVL.